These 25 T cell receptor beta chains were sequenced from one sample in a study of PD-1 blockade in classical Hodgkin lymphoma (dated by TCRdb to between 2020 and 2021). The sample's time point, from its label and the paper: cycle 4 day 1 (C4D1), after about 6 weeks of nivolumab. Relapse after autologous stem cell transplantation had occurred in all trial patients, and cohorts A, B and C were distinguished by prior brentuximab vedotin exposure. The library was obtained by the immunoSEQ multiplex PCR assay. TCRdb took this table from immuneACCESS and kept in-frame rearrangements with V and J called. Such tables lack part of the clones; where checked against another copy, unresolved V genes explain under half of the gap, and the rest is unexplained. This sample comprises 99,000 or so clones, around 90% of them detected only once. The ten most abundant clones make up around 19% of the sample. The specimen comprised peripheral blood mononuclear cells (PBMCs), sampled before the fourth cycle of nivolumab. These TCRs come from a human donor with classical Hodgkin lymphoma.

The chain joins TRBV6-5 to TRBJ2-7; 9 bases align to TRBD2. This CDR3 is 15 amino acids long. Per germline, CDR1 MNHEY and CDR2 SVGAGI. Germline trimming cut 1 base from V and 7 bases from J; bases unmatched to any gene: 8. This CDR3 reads CASSYLAGDNREQYF. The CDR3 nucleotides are TGTGCCAGCAGTTACTTAGCGGGAGATAACAGGGAGCAGTACTTC.

Written as DNA, the CDR3 is TGTGCCAGCAGCGAGACCGGGGTTTACTACGAGCAGTACTTC. Residues: CASSETGVYYEQYF. The V gene is TRBV7-9, the J gene TRBJ2-7, with a tentative D call TRBD2 (5 bases). There are 14 residues in the CDR3. Germline values: CDR1 SEHNR, CDR2 FQNEAQ (reference sequence). Trimming removed 5 bases from V and 3 bases from J, with 14 bases in between.

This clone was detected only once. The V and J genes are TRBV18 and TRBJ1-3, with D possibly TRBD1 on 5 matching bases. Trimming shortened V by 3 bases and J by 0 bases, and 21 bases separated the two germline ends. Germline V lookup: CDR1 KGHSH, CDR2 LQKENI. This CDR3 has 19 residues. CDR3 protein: CASSPRWGITLSSGNTIYF. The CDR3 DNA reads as TGTGCCAGCTCACCCCGGTGGGGCATTACTTTAAGCTCTGGAAACACCATATATTTT.

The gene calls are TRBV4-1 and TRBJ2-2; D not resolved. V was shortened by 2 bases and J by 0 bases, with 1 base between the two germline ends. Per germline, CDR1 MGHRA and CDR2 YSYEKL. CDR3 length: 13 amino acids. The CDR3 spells CASSQPNTGELFF. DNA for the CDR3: TGCGCCAGCAGCCAACCGAACACCGGGGAGCTGTTTTTT.

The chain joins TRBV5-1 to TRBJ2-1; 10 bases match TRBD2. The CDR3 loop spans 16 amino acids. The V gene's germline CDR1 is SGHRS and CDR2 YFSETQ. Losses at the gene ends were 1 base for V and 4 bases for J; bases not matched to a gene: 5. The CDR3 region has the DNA TGCGCCAGCAGCTTGAAGACTAGCGGGTATTACAATGAGCAGTTCTTC. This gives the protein CASSLKTSGYYNEQFF.

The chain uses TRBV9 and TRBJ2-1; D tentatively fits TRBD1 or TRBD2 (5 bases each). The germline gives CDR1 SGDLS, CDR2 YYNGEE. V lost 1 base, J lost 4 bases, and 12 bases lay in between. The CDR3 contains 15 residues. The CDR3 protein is CASSVLQGDYNEQFF. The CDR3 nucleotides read TGTGCCAGCAGCGTACTCCAGGGAGATTACAATGAGCAGTTCTTC.

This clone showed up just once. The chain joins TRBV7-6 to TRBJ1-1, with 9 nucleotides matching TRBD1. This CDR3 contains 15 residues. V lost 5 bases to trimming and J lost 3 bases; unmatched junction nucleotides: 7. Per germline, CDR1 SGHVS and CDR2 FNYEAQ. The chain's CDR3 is CASSPQTGGDTEAFF. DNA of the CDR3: TGTGCCAGCAGCCCCCAGACAGGGGGTGACACTGAAGCTTTCTTT.

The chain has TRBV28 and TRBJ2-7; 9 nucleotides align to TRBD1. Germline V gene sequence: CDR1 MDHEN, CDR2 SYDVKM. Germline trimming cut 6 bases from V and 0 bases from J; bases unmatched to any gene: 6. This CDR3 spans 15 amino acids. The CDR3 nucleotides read TGTGCCAGCAGCTACAGGGGGCCCAGCTCCTACGAGCAGTACTTC. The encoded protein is CASSYRGPSSYEQYF.

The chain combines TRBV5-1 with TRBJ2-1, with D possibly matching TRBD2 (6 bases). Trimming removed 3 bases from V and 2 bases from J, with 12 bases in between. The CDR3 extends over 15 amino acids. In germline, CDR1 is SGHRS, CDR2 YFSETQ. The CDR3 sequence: CASSSGGVPYNEQFF. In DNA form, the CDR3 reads TGCGCCAGCAGCTCAGGAGGGGTACCCTACAATGAGCAGTTCTTC.

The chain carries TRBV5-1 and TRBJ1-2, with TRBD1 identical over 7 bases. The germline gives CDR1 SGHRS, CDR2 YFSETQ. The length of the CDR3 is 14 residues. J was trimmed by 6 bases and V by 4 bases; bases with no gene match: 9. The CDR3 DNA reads TGCGCCAGCAGCCCGGGACAGTCTAGAAATGGCTACACCTTC. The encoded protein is CASSPGQSRNGYTF.

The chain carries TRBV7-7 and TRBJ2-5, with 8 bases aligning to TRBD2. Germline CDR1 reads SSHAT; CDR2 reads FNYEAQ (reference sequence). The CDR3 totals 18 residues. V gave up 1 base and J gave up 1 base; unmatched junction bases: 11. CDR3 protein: CASSLEGSREAAQETQYF. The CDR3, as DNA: TGTGCCAGCAGCTTAGAGGGGTCGCGGGAGGCCGCCCAAGAGACCCAGTACTTC. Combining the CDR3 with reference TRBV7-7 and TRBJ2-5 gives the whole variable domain GAGVSQSPRYKVTKRGQDVTLRCDPISSHATLYWYQQALGQGPEFLTYFNYEAQPDKSGLPSDRFSAERPEGSISTLTIQRTEQRDSAMYRCASSLEGSREAAQETQYFGPGTRLLVL.

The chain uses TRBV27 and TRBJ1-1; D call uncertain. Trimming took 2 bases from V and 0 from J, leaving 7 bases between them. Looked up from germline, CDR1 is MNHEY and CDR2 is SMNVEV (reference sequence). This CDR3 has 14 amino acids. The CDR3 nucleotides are TGTGCCAGCAGTTTAAGGGCCCTGAACACTGAAGCTTTCTTT. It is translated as CASSLRALNTEAFF.

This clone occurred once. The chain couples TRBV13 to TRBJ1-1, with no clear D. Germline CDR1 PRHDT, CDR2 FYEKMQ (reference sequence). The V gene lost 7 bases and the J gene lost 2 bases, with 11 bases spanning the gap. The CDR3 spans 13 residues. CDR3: CASTLAVNTEAFF. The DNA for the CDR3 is TGTGCCAGCACCCTGGCGGTTAACACTGAAGCTTTCTTT.

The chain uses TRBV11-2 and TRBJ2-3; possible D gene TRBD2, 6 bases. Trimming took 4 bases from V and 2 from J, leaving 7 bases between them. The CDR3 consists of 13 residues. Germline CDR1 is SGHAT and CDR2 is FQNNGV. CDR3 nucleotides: TGTGCCAGCAGCTGGAGGGCCACAGATACGCAGTATTTT. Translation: CASSWRATDTQYF.

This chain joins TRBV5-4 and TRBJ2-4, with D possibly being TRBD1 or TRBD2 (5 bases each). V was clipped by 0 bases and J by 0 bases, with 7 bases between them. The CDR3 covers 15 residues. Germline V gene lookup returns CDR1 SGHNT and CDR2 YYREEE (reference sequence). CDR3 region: CASSLGGEAKNIQYF. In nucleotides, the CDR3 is TGTGCCAGCAGCTTGGGAGGGGAAGCCAAAAACATTCAGTACTTC.

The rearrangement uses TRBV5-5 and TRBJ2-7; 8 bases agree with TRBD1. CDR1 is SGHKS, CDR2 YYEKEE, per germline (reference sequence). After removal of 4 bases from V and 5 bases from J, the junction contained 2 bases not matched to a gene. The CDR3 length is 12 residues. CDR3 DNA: TGTGCCAGCAGCCAGGACAGGGACGAGCAGTACTTC. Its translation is CASSQDRDEQYF.

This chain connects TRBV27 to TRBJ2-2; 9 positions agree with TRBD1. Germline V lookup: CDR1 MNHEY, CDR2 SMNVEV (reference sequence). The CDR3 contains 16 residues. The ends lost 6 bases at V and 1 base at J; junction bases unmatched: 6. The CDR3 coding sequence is TGTGCCAGCAGGCCTACAGGGGGCTTGAACACCGGGGAGCTGTTTTTT. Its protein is CASRPTGGLNTGELFF.

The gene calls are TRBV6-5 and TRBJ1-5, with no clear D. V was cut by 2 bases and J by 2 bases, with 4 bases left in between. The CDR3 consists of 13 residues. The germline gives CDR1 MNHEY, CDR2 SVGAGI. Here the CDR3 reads CASSYEGNQPQHF. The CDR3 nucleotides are TGTGCCAGCAGTTACGAGGGCAATCAGCCCCAGCATTTT.

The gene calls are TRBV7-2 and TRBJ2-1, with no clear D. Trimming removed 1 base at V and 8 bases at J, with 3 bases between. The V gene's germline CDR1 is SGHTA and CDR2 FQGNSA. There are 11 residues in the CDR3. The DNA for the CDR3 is TGTGCCAGCAGCTTAGTGGATGAGCAGTTCTTC. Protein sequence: CASSLVDEQFF. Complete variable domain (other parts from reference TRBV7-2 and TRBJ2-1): GAGVSQSPSNKVTEKGKDVELRCDPISGHTALYWYRQSLGQGLEFLIYFQGNSAPDKSGLPSDRFSAERTGGSVSTLTIQRTQQEDSAVYLCASSLVDEQFFGPGTRLTVL.

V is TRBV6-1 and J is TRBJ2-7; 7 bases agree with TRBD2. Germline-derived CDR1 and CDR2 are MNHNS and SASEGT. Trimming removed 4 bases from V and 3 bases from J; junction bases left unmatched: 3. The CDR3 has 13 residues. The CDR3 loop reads CASSGTSFYEQYF. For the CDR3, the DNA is TGTGCCAGCAGTGGGACTAGTTTCTACGAGCAGTACTTC.

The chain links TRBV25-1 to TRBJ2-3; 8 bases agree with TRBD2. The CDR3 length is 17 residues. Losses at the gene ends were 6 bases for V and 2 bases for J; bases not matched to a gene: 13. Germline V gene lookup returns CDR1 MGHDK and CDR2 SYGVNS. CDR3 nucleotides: TGTGCCAGCAGCTCTCGGACTAGCTCCTCCGCCACAGATACGCAGTATTTT. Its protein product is CASSSRTSSSATDTQYF.

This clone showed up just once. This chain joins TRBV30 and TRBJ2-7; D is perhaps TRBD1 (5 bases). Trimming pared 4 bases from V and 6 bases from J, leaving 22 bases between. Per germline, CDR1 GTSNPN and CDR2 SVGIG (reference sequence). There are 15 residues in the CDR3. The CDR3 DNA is TGTGCCTGGATCCCGGCAGGGTATAATTTGGGCGAGCAGTACTTC. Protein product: CAWIPAGYNLGEQYF.

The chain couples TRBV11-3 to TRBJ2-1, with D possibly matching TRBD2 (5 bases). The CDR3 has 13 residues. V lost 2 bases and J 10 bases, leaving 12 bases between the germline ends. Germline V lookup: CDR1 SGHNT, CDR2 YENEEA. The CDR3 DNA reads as TGTGCCAGCAGCTTACCGGGGATGGAAGAGCAGTTCTTC. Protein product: CASSLPGMEEQFF.

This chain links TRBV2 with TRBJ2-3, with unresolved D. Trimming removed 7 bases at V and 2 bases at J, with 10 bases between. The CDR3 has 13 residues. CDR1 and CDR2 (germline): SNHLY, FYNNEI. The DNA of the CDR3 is TGTGCCAGCAAAAGCAGATTCACAGATACGCAGTATTTT. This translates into CASKSRFTDTQYF.

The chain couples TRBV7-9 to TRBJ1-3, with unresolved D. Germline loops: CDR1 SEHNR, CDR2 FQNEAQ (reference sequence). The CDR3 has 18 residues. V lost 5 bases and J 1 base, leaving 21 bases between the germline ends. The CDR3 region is CASSGPPSSHHSGNTIYF. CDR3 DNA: TGTGCCAGCAGCGGTCCCCCCAGCTCCCATCATTCTGGAAACACCATATATTTT.